Each of the 22 T cell receptor beta chains below was sequenced from the same sample in a study of CD8 T cells in ankylosing spondylitis. TCRdb recomputed calls from the 5' RACE reads with MiXCR, one row per CDR3 protein. The data show approximately 500,000 distinct CDR3 sequences, with about 12% seen just once and under 7.5% held by the top ten. Study-wide points: Among TCR beta sequences, a motif of eight highly homologous variants appeared characteristic of ankylosing spondylitis blood.

These TCRs are of unknown antigen specificity. The sequencing sample was made of blood, either unsorted or a sorted T cell fraction (not recorded which). These receptors originate from a male donor with ankylosing spondylitis.

The DNA of the CDR3 is TGTGCCAGCAAACTTGAGGTAGCGGGAGGATCCTACGAGCAGTACTTC. Protein: CASKLEVAGGSYEQYF. V and J are TRBV12-3 or TRBV12-4 and TRBJ2-7, with 10 bases fitting TRBD2. The CDR3 is 16 amino acids. The J segment lost 1 base and the V segment lost 7 bases, leaving 10 bases of the junction unmatched.

This rearrangement joins TRBV7-9 to TRBJ2-7, with no clear D. V was trimmed by 3 bases and J by 0 bases, leaving 6 bases between them. The CDR3 runs to 13 residues. Germline CDR1 and CDR2: SEHNR and FQNEAQ (reference sequence). CDR3 sequence: CASSLSASYEQYF. The CDR3 nucleotides are TGTGCCAGCAGCTTGAGCGCCTCCTACGAGCAGTACTTC.

The chain combines TRBV15 with TRBJ1-5, with 9 bases matching TRBD1. CDR3 length: 14 residues. V shed 5 bases and J 5 bases; nucleotides not matched to a gene: 4. CDR1 is LNHNV and CDR2 is YYDKDF in the germline V gene (reference sequence). The CDR3 sequence: CATSARQGDQPQHF. DNA for the CDR3: TGTGCCACCAGCGCACGACAGGGGGATCAGCCCCAGCATTTT.

Only a few counts were recorded for this clonotype. The gene calls are TRBV20-1 and TRBJ2-3, with D perhaps TRBD2 (6 bases). V gave up 4 bases and J gave up 1 base, with 9 bases separating them. The germline gives CDR1 DFQATT, CDR2 SNEGSKA (reference sequence). The CDR3 has 13 residues. In DNA, the CDR3 is TGCAGTGCTACCGGGAGCGGCACAGATACGCAGTATTTT. Protein sequence: CSATGSGTDTQYF.

The chain links TRBV2 to TRBJ2-7; a weak D match, TRBD1 (7 bases). Trimming took off 5 bases at V and 1 base at J, with 12 bases between the two ends. CDR3 size: 14 residues. Germline CDR1 and CDR2: SNHLY and FYNNEI. The chain's CDR3 is CASSHQGGSYEQYV. CDR3 DNA: TGTGCCAGCAGTCACCAGGGGGGTTCCTACGAGCAGTACGTC.

This clonotype was observed many times. V gene TRBV20-1 combines with J gene TRBJ1-5; possibly TRBD1 for D (5 bases). This CDR3 region has 15 residues. Deletions cut 2 bases from V and 7 bases from J, with 18 bases between. Germline lookup yields CDR1 DFQATT and CDR2 SNEGSKA (reference sequence). CDR3 amino acids: CSARPRGRAGQPQHF. In nucleotides, the CDR3 is TGCAGTGCTAGACCACGGGGGAGGGCGGGCCAGCCCCAGCATTTT.

This chain joins TRBV20-1 and TRBJ2-7, with no clear D. V was trimmed by 6 bases and J by 1 base, leaving 16 bases between them. The CDR3 is 14 residues long. CDR1 is DFQATT and CDR2 is SNEGSKA in the germline V gene (reference sequence). The CDR3, as DNA: TGCAGTGCCGCTGCCCCGCTGGAGTCCTACGAGCAGTACGTC. Its protein is CSAAAPLESYEQYV.

The CDR3 region has the DNA TGTGCCAGCAGTTTAAGGGGACAGGGACCCGAAAAACTGTTTTTT. Translating gives CASSLRGQGPEKLFF. V gene TRBV27 combines with J gene TRBJ1-4, with TRBD1 matching 9 bases. Losses at the gene ends were 2 bases for V and 8 bases for J; bases not matched to a gene: 6. Germline CDR1 and CDR2: MNHEY and SMNVEV (reference sequence). The CDR3 totals 15 residues.

The chain joins TRBV4-1 to TRBJ2-1; D unresolved. The V and J ends lost 2 bases and 5 bases respectively, with 10 bases between them. This CDR3 contains 14 residues. The germline V gene encodes CDR1 MGHRA and CDR2 YSYEKL. CDR3 in DNA: TGCGCCAGCAGCCAACACGGGCTTAACAATGAGCAGTTCTTC. Translating gives CASSQHGLNNEQFF.

This clonotype was detected a few times. The V call is TRBV11-2, the J call TRBJ2-3, with D perhaps given as TRBD1 or TRBD2 (5 bases each). The CDR3 runs to 15 residues. From germline, CDR1 is SGHAT and CDR2 FQNNGV. Trimming took 5 bases from V and 8 from J, leaving 20 bases between them. As DNA, the CDR3 is TGTGCCAGCAGCCACAGGAGCGGAGCCGAGGGTACGCAGTATTTT. Its protein is CASSHRSGAEGTQYF.

This clonotype has a handful of counts. The chain joins TRBV19 to TRBJ2-1, with 12 bases lining up with TRBD2. V trimming: 5 bases; J trimming: 15 bases; junction bases outside the gene matches: 8. Germline CDR1 LNHDA, CDR2 SQIVND (reference sequence). This CDR3 comprises 13 residues. The CDR3 region is CASSETSGRMRFF. Here the CDR3 DNA reads TGTGCCAGTAGTGAAACTAGCGGGAGGATGCGGTTCTTC.

The chain has TRBV6-2 or TRBV6-3 and TRBJ1-5; D is perhaps TRBD1 (6 bases). The CDR3 length is 14 residues. From germline, CDR1 is MNHEY and CDR2 SVGEGT. Trimming left V 5 bases short and J 7 bases short, with 15 bases between. In nucleotides, the CDR3 is TGTGCCAGCAGTAACCCAGGGGAAAGGCAGCCCCAGCATTTT. This sequence encodes CASSNPGERQPQHF.

CDR3 loop: CSVDRKGWYGYTF. DNA of the CDR3: TGCAGCGTCGATCGGAAGGGTTGGTATGGCTACACCTTC. The chain joins TRBV29-1 to TRBJ1-2; no definite D call. The V and J ends lost 6 bases and 5 bases respectively, with 16 bases between them. CDR1 is SQVTM, CDR2 ANQGSEA, per germline. This CDR3 is 13 amino acids long.

A few counts support this clonotype. The chain combines TRBV10-1 with TRBJ2-3; no clear D. This CDR3 is built from 11 residues. V shed 9 bases and J shed 6 bases, with 10 bases lying between them. The germline gives CDR1 WNHNN, CDR2 SYGVQD (reference sequence). The CDR3 is CASGLRDTQYF. In DNA, the CDR3 is TGCGCCAGTGGGCTGAGGGATACGCAGTATTTT.

This clonotype was seen at least ten times. The chain links TRBV11-2 to TRBJ1-6; no clear D gene. Germline CDR1 reads SGHAT; CDR2 reads FQNNGV. V was cut by 5 bases and J by 8 bases, with 13 bases left in between. The CDR3 covers 14 residues. The DNA for the CDR3 is TGTGCCAGCAGCCTCGGACGCCCCGATTCACCCCTCCACTTT. Amino acid sequence: CASSLGRPDSPLHF.

The V gene is TRBV18, the J gene TRBJ2-1, with 12 bases that match TRBD2. The ends lost 3 bases at V and 6 bases at J; junction bases unmatched: 6. Germline lookup yields CDR1 KGHSH and CDR2 LQKENI. The CDR3 totals 16 residues. The CDR3: CASSPGLAGNFNEQFF. The DNA of the CDR3 is TGTGCCAGCTCACCCGGACTAGCGGGAAATTTCAATGAGCAGTTCTTC.

The CDR3: CASSASGRARETQYF. CDR3 DNA sequence: TGTGCCAGCAGCGCCAGCGGGAGGGCCAGAGAGACCCAGTACTTC. The chain has TRBV13 and TRBJ2-5; TRBD2 matches at 10 bases. Trimming removed 5 bases from V and 4 bases from J; junction bases left unmatched: 7. The CDR3 sequence is 15 residues long. Germline lookup yields CDR1 PRHDT and CDR2 FYEKMQ (reference sequence).

Ten or more counts support this clonotype. J is TRBJ2-1 and V is TRBV5-6; 11 nucleotides match TRBD2. The CDR3 runs to 14 residues. With V trimmed by 4 bases and J by 9 bases, 6 bases remained unmatched. Per the germline V gene, CDR1 is SGHDT and CDR2 is YYEEEE. DNA for the CDR3: TGTGCCAGCAGCCGCGGGACTAGCGGAACTGAGCAGTTCTTC. It encodes CASSRGTSGTEQFF.

This clonotype was detected only a few times. This chain links TRBV18 with TRBJ2-1; D might be TRBD1 (5 bases). Germline V gives CDR1 KGHSH, CDR2 LQKENI. Trimming removed 2 bases from V and 4 bases from J, with 12 bases in between. The CDR3 extends over 15 amino acids. The CDR3 DNA follows: TGTGCCAGCTCACCAGAGCAGGGAACGTACAATGAGCAGTTCTTC. As protein: CASSPEQGTYNEQFF.

This chain links TRBV20-1 with TRBJ2-3, with 9 bases lining up with TRBD1. V gave up 1 base and J gave up 3 bases; unmatched junction bases: 5. The CDR3 spans 15 residues. CDR1 DFQATT and CDR2 SNEGSKA come from the germline V gene (reference sequence). The CDR3 is CSARVRDRVTDTQYF. DNA for the CDR3: TGCAGTGCTAGAGTTAGGGACAGGGTAACAGATACGCAGTATTTT.

This clonotype was counted a few times. The chain joins TRBV25-1 to TRBJ2-1; D not certain. Looked up from germline, CDR1 is MGHDK and CDR2 is SYGVNS. CDR3 length equals 14 residues. The V gene lost 3 bases and the J gene lost 2 bases, with 8 bases spanning the gap. This CDR3 reads CASSDVLAYNEQFF. The CDR3 region has the DNA TGTGCCAGCAGTGACGTGCTCGCCTACAATGAGCAGTTCTTC.

The rearrangement links TRBV7-9 to TRBJ2-5, with D uncertain. Germline V gene lookup returns CDR1 SEHNR and CDR2 FQNEAQ (reference sequence). This CDR3 has 15 amino acids. Trimming left V 4 bases short and J 6 bases short, with 18 bases between. DNA for the CDR3: TGTGCCAGCAGCTCATACGGTGGATTAGGGCAGACCCAGTACTTC. Its protein product is CASSSYGGLGQTQYF.